The rows below give T cell receptor beta chains drawn from one sample of a study of blood T cell repertoires in COVID-19. Produced via immunoSEQ multiplex PCR; TCRdb's table is partial and in-frame only. The table records under 200,000 clones, about 87% of them present only once. Sequencing used peripheral blood. These receptors originate from a woman aged 70-85 years with COVID-19, enrolled during active disease. Both conserved end residues are part of each CDR3. Each record gives: J gene, V gene, D gene, clone size, CDR3 DNA, CDR3 protein. A D gene is named only where the DNA matches it firmly. Expanded clones get a size class; other rows say once, few or many, or leave the size out.

J gene: TRBJ2-3
V gene: TRBV6-1
D gene: NA
clone size: once
CDR3 DNA: TGTGCCAGCAGTGAGGTCCAGGGGCCCGATACGCAGTATTTT
CDR3 protein: CASSEVQGPDTQYF

J gene: TRBJ1-4
V gene: TRBV4-2
D gene: TRBD1
clone size: once
CDR3 DNA: TGTGCCAGCAGCCGGACAGGGGGCGACCTTTCAACTAATGAAAAACTGTTTTTT
CDR3 protein: CASSRTGGDLSTNEKLFF

J gene: TRBJ2-7
V gene: TRBV2
D gene: NA
clone size: NA
CDR3 DNA: TGTGCCAGCAGTGAAGCGGGCAGGGGCGAGCAGTACTTC
CDR3 protein: CASSEAGRGEQYF

J gene: TRBJ1-1
V gene: TRBV11-2
D gene: NA
clone size: NA
CDR3 DNA: TGTGCCAGCAGCTTTACAGGTGAAGCTTTCTTT
CDR3 protein: CASSFTGEAFF

J gene: TRBJ1-2
V gene: TRBV5-1
D gene: TRBD1
clone size: NA
CDR3 DNA: TGCGCCAGCACCCAACAGGGGACCTTCTATGGCTACACCTTC
CDR3 protein: CASTQQGTFYGYTF

J gene: TRBJ1-5
V gene: TRBV24-1
D gene: NA
clone size: NA
CDR3 DNA: TGTGCCACCAGTGATGCGGGACTCGGTCGTTATAGCAATCAGCCCCAGCATTTT
CDR3 protein: CATSDAGLGRYSNQPQHF

J gene: TRBJ1-1
V gene: TRBV2
D gene: TRBD1
clone size: NA
CDR3 DNA: TGTGCCAGCACCCGGACAGGGGGGACTGAAGCTTTCTTT
CDR3 protein: CASTRTGGTEAFF

J gene: TRBJ2-7
V gene: TRBV18
D gene: NA
clone size: NA
CDR3 DNA: TGTGCCAGCTCACCACCGTACAGGCCCTACGAGCAGTACTTC
CDR3 protein: CASSPPYRPYEQYF

J gene: TRBJ1-5
V gene: TRBV6-6
D gene: NA
clone size: NA
CDR3 DNA: TGTGCCAGCAGTTACTGGGGGCGCGTCGGTCAGCCCCAGCATTTT
CDR3 protein: CASSYWGRVGQPQHF

J gene: TRBJ2-5
V gene: TRBV6-1
D gene: TRBD2
clone size: NA
CDR3 DNA: TGTGCCAGCAGTGAATGGCCAGCGGGGCAACAAGAGACCCAGTACTTC
CDR3 protein: CASSEWPAGQQETQYF

J gene: TRBJ1-5
V gene: TRBV19
D gene: TRBD1
clone size: NA
CDR3 DNA: TGTGCCAGTACCAAGGACAGGGCGGTTAGCAATCAGCCCCAGCATTTT
CDR3 protein: CASTKDRAVSNQPQHF

J gene: TRBJ2-5
V gene: TRBV29-1
D gene: TRBD1
clone size: NA
CDR3 DNA: TGCAGCGTGGGACAGCAAGAGACCCAGTACTTC
CDR3 protein: CSVGQQETQYF

J gene: TRBJ1-5
V gene: TRBV19
D gene: TRBD1
clone size: NA
CDR3 DNA: TGTGCCAGTAGTACAGGACAGGAGTACAATCAGCCCCAGCATTTT
CDR3 protein: CASSTGQEYNQPQHF

J gene: TRBJ2-7
V gene: TRBV12-5
D gene: NA
clone size: NA
CDR3 DNA: TGTGCTAGGGGTAGGGACTGCGTTTACGAGCAGTACTTC
CDR3 protein: CARGRDCVYEQYF

J gene: TRBJ2-2
V gene: TRBV7-2
D gene: TRBD2
clone size: once
CDR3 DNA: TGTGCCAGCAGCAAGACTAGCGCGCCAGCGAACACCGGGGAGCTGTTTTTT
CDR3 protein: CASSKTSAPANTGELFF

J gene: TRBJ1-1
V gene: TRBV10-1
D gene: NA
clone size: NA
CDR3 DNA: TGCGCCAGCAGTCGGGATCGAATTGGAACTGAAGCTTTCTTT
CDR3 protein: CASSRDRIGTEAFF

J gene: TRBJ2-2
V gene: TRBV7-9
D gene: NA
clone size: NA
CDR3 DNA: TGTGCCAGCCGTACCGACAGAAACACCGGGGAGCTGTTTTTT
CDR3 protein: CASRTDRNTGELFF

J gene: TRBJ2-4
V gene: TRBV20-1
D gene: TRBD1
clone size: few
CDR3 DNA: TGCAGTGCTAGTCATCAACAGGGGGCGTACATTCAGTACTTC
CDR3 protein: CSASHQQGAYIQYF

J gene: TRBJ1-1
V gene: TRBV19
D gene: TRBD1
clone size: NA
CDR3 DNA: TGTGCCAGTAGTGACACAGGGGACACTGAAGCTTTCTTT
CDR3 protein: CASSDTGDTEAFF